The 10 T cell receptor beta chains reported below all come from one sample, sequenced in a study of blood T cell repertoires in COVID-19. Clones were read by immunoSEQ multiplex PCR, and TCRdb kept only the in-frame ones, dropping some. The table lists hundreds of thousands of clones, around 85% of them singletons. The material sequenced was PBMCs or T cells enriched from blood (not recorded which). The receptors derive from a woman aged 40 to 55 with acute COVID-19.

The CDR3 DNA reads TGTGCCAGCAGCACCAGGGGCTACGAGCAGTACTTC. Amino acid sequence: CASSTRGYEQYF. V gene TRBV7-9 combines with J gene TRBJ2-7; a possible D gene is TRBD1 (6 bases). This CDR3 comprises 12 residues. Per germline, CDR1 SEHNR and CDR2 FQNEAQ (reference sequence). V was trimmed by 5 bases and J by 3 bases, leaving 8 bases between them.

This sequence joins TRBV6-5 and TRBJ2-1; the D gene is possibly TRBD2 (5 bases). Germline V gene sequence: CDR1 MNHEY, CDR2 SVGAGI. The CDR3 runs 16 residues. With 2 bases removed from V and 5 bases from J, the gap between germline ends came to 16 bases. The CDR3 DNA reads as TGTGCCAGCAGTTACCTTTCTGCGGGTAGAGACAATGAGCAGTTCTTC. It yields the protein CASSYLSAGRDNEQFF.

This chain's CDR3 is CASRRSGRAEDEQFF. CDR3 nucleotides: TGTGCCAGCAGACGTAGCGGGAGGGCCGAGGATGAGCAGTTCTTC. The rearrangement uses TRBV7-9 and TRBJ2-1; 11 bases align to TRBD2. This CDR3 region has 15 residues. The germline V gene has CDR1 SEHNR and CDR2 FQNEAQ (reference sequence). V dropped 6 bases and J dropped 8; count of bases not matched to a gene: 9.

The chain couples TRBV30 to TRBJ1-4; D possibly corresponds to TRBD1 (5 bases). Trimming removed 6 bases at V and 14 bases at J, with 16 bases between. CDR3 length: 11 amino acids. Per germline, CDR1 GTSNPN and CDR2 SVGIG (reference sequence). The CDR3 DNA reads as TGTGCCTGCAAGCGTGGGGGGGGGCTGTTTTTT. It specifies CACKRGGGLFF.

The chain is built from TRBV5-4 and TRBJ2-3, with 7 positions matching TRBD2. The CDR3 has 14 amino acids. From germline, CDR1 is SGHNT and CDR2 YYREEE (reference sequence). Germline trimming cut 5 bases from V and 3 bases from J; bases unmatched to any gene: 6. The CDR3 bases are TGTGCCAGCAGTTCCGGGAGGCGTACAGATACGCAGTATTTT. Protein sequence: CASSSGRRTDTQYF.

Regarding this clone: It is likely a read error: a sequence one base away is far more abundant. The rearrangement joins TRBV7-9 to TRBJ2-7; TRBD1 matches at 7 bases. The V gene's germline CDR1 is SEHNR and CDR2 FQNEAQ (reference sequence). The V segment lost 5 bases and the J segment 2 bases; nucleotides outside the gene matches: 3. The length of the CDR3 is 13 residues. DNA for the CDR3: TGTGCCAGCAGCCGGGACAGTGCCTACGAGCAGTACTTC. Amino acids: CASSRDSAYEQYF.

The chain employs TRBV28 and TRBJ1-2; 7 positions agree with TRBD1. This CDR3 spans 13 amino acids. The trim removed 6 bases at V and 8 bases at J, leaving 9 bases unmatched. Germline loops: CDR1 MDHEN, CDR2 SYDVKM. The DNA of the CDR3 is TGTGCCAGCAGCTCGACAGGGACGGAGGGCTACACCTTC. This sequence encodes CASSSTGTEGYTF.

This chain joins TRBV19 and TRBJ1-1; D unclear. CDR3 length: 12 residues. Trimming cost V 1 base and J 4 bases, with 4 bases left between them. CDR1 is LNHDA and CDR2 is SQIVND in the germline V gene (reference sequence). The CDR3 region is CASSIVSTEAFF. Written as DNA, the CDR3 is TGTGCCAGTAGTATAGTTAGCACTGAAGCTTTCTTT.

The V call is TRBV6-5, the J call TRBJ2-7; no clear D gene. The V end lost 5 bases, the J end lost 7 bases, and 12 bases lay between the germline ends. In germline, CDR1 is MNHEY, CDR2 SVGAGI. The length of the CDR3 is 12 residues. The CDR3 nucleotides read TGTGCCAGCAGTCCTGACCCGGAGGAGCAGTACTTC. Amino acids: CASSPDPEEQYF.

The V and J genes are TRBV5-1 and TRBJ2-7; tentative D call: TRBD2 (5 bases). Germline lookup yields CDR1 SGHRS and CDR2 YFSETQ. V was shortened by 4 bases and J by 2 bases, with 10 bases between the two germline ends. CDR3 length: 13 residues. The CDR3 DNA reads TGCGCCAGCAGCCGGGGAAGCCCCTACGAGCAGTACTTC. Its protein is CASSRGSPYEQYF.